The 16 T cell receptor beta chains presented below share a single source sample, sequenced in a study of T cell responses to AZD1222 COVID-19 vaccine. Using immunoSEQ multiplex PCR, the repertoire was profiled, and TCRdb retains in-frame clones only, with some absent. The data contain 100,000 to 120,000 clones, about 94% of them singletons. Sequencing was performed on peripheral blood, taken 28 days after the second AZD1222 dose. The receptors here all came from an adult who received the AZD1222 COVID-19 vaccine.

The CDR3 DNA reads TGTGCCAGCAGCCGTAGCGGGGGGGCCGTAGATACGCAGTATTTT. Residues: CASSRSGGAVDTQYF. The chain couples TRBV7-2 to TRBJ2-3, with 11 nucleotides matching TRBD2. V lost 5 bases and J lost 5; bases outside the gene matches: 6. Germline assignment: CDR1 SGHTA and CDR2 FQGNSA. This CDR3 region has 15 residues.

The V and J genes are TRBV4-2 and TRBJ1-2; D uncertain. V was trimmed by 0 bases and J by 5 bases, leaving 7 bases between them. The CDR3 has 13 residues. CDR1 and CDR2 (germline): LGHNA, YNFKEQ. Here the CDR3 DNA reads TGTGCCAGCAGCCAAGATATGGAGTATGGCTACACCTTC. Protein sequence: CASSQDMEYGYTF.

The chain carries TRBV10-3 and TRBJ2-5; TRBD2 agrees at 11 bases. This CDR3 is built from 13 residues. Losses at the gene ends were 10 bases for V and 2 bases for J; bases not matched to a gene: 3. From germline, CDR1 is ENHRY and CDR2 SYGVKD. This CDR3 reads CATLAGGQETQYF. The CDR3 DNA sequence: TGTGCCACCCTAGCGGGGGGTCAAGAGACCCAGTACTTC.

The chain employs TRBV2 and TRBJ1-1; 7 bases match TRBD1. Germline CDR1 reads SNHLY; CDR2 reads FYNNEI. With 7 bases clipped from V and 0 bases from J, the junction kept 17 bases outside the gene matches. The CDR3 is 18 amino acids. CDR3 bases: TGTGCCAGCAACGGGGGACAGAGGAACGTTTATATGAACACTGAAGCTTTCTTT. Its translation is CASNGGQRNVYMNTEAFF.

On this clone itself: Sequence at one end of the junction differs from germline and may be a read error. CDR3 DNA: TGTGCCAGTAGAATAGAGGGGACAGGCGCCAATCAGCCCCAGCATTTT. Amino acids: CASRIEGTGANQPQHF. This sequence joins TRBV19 and TRBJ1-5; TRBD1 matches at 8 bases. CDR3 size: 16 residues. The germline V gene has CDR1 LNHDA and CDR2 SQIVND (reference sequence).

CDR3 in DNA: TGTGCCAGCAGCTTGCAAAAAAACGGAAACACCATATATTTT. Protein sequence: CASSLQKNGNTIYF. The chain carries TRBV5-4 and TRBJ1-3; D ambiguous. Germline CDR1 is SGHNT and CDR2 is YYREEE (reference sequence). The V gene lost 1 base and the J gene lost 4 bases, with 9 bases spanning the gap. CDR3 length: 14 amino acids.

The V and J genes are TRBV19 and TRBJ1-5, with unresolved D. CDR3 length: 14 amino acids. The germline V gene encodes CDR1 LNHDA and CDR2 SQIVND (reference sequence). Trimming removed 3 bases at V and 5 bases at J, with 11 bases between. The CDR3: CASSITQVDQPQHF. CDR3 coding DNA: TGTGCCAGTAGTATTACGCAGGTAGATCAGCCCCAGCATTTT.

This chain links TRBV11-2 with TRBJ1-2; no clear D. In germline, CDR1 is SGHAT, CDR2 FQNNGV. The CDR3 length is 16 residues. Trimming left V 5 bases short and J 0 bases short, with 16 bases between. CDR3 region: CASSPLAARPNYGYTF. The CDR3 DNA reads TGTGCCAGCAGCCCCCTCGCGGCGCGTCCTAACTATGGCTACACCTTC.

The gene calls are TRBV5-1 and TRBJ2-7; maybe TRBD2 (6 bases). Germline-derived CDR1 and CDR2 are SGHRS and YFSETQ. The CDR3 is 17 residues long. V dropped 3 bases and J dropped 4 bases, with 23 bases sitting between them. The CDR3 loop reads CASSYSLTSGGNYEQYF. The CDR3 DNA is TGCGCCAGCAGCTATAGCCTTACAAGCGGAGGGAATTACGAGCAGTACTTC.

This chain connects TRBV6-4 to TRBJ1-1; D is undetermined. V was trimmed by 0 bases and J by 1 base, leaving 12 bases between them. Germline CDR1 reads MRHNA; CDR2 reads SNTAGT. This CDR3 spans 16 amino acids. CDR3 nucleotides: TGTGCCAGCAGTGACTCGGAACAACAGCAGAACACTGAAGCTTTCTTT. Its protein is CASSDSEQQQNTEAFF.

The CDR3 sequence is CASSSDFDRGVYEQYF. The CDR3 DNA is TGCGCCAGCAGTTCTGACTTCGACAGGGGTGTCTACGAGCAGTACTTC. The chain employs TRBV5-1 and TRBJ2-7; 8 bases map to TRBD1. CDR3 length: 16 residues. Germline assignment: CDR1 SGHRS and CDR2 YFSETQ. V shed 5 bases, J shed 3 bases, and the junction held 13 bases outside the gene matches.

This rearrangement joins TRBV5-1 to TRBJ1-5, with TRBD1 matching over 7 bases. The V segment lost 7 bases and the J segment 7 bases; nucleotides outside the gene matches: 23. This CDR3 spans 18 amino acids. Germline V gene lookup returns CDR1 SGHRS and CDR2 YFSETQ. DNA for the CDR3: TGCGCCAGCGGATCCTATAGACAGGGTGGGGGGCAATGGCAGCCCCAGCATTTT. It codes for CASGSYRQGGGQWQPQHF.

The chain is built from TRBV7-9 and TRBJ1-4, with a possible D match to TRBD1 (5 bases). Germline V lookup: CDR1 SEHNR, CDR2 FQNEAQ (reference sequence). Between the trimmed V and J ends, which lost 5 bases and 8 bases, there was a span of 15 bases. CDR3 size: 14 residues. CDR3 coding DNA: TGTGCCAGCAGCCCTGGCGGGGCATGGGAAAAACTGTTTTTT. Its translation: CASSPGGAWEKLFF.

This rearrangement joins TRBV3-1 (or the pseudogene TRBV3-2) to TRBJ2-5, with TRBD1 identical over 7 bases. Germline loops: CDR1 LGHDT, CDR2 YNNKEL (reference sequence). This CDR3 region has 15 residues. With 4 bases clipped from V and 3 bases from J, the junction kept 8 bases outside the gene matches. As DNA, the CDR3 is TGTGCCAGCAGCCCCCGGACTGGGACAGAAGAGACCCAGTACTTC. Amino acids: CASSPRTGTEETQYF.

This clone was detected once. The rearrangement uses TRBV5-1 and TRBJ1-1; 7 positions match TRBD1. The germline CDR1 and CDR2 sequences are SGHRS and YFSETQ. Germline trimming cut 2 bases from V and 8 bases from J; bases unmatched to any gene: 9. The CDR3 length is 14 residues. CDR3 coding DNA: TGCGCCAGCAGCTTAGTTCGGCAGGGGGGCGAAGCTTTCTTT. This sequence encodes CASSLVRQGGEAFF.

The chain employs TRBV14 and TRBJ1-1; tentatively, D is TRBD1 (5 bases). This CDR3 is built from 12 residues. Germline values: CDR1 SGHDN, CDR2 FVKESK. Trimming cost V 4 bases and J 10 bases, with 13 bases left between them. The CDR3 DNA sequence: TGTGCCAGCAGCCGAGGGGTCTCGAGAGCTTTCTTT. Protein product: CASSRGVSRAFF. Full variable domain (rest looked up from reference TRBV14 and TRBJ1-1): EAGVTQFPSHSVIEKGQTVTLRCDPISGHDNLYWYRRVMGKEIKFLLHFVKESKQDESGMPNNRFLAERTGGTYSTLKVQPAELEDSGVYFCASSRGVSRAFFGQGTRLTVV.